The present T cell receptor (beta chain) was sequenced within a study of blood T cell repertoires in COVID-19. Background on the study: Acute and convalescent COVID-19 specimens originated in the United States, Italy and Spain.

Original handling: Nucleated cell counts were estimated from reference gene primer amplification. Measured with immunoSEQ multiplex PCR; TCRdb has only the in-frame clones, and not every one. For V, J and clone size, that table is used; D and trimming come from the DNA. Of over 95,000 clones listed, approximately 85% are singletons. Patients at the Seattle site were enrolled during active infection and followed longitudinally. The sample consisted of peripheral blood. This clonotype was obtained from a woman between 55 and 75 years old with COVID-19, enrolled during active disease.

CDR3 DNA: TGTGCCAGCAGCTTTCCGGGGGTCAGTACGCAGTATTTT. Its translation is CASSFPGVSTQYF. The chain is built from TRBV11-3 and TRBJ2-3, with D possibly matching TRBD2 (6 bases). This CDR3 spans 13 amino acids. V dropped 3 bases and J dropped 8 bases, with 12 bases sitting between them. CDR1 and CDR2 (germline): SGHNT, YENEEA.